These 22 T cell receptor beta chains were all obtained from the same sample, sequenced in a study of lymphopenia after photon versus proton radiotherapy. The protocol was immunoSEQ multiplex PCR, while the TCRdb copy is restricted to in-frame clones and leaves out a portion. Altogether around 160,000 clones are present, about 85% being singletons, with the ten largest covering about 4.4%. This sample comprised peripheral blood, obtained from a patient treated with photon-based radiotherapy. The receptors shown here come from a man aged 45-65 years with gastric cancer.

CDR3 amino acids: CASSLLEGGTGTGQPQHF. As DNA, the CDR3 is TGTGCCAGCAGTTTACTAGAGGGGGGGACAGGGACAGGGCAGCCCCAGCATTTT. This chain connects TRBV28 to TRBJ1-5; 9 bases are shared with TRBD1. The junction had 15 bases not matched to a gene; V was cut back by 2 bases and J by 7 bases. CDR3 length: 18 amino acids. Germline V gene lookup returns CDR1 MDHEN and CDR2 SYDVKM.

The CDR3 DNA is TGTGCCAGCAGTTACGACAGGGACTACACTGAAGCTTTCTTT. This gives the protein CASSYDRDYTEAFF. The chain is built from TRBV6-5 and TRBJ1-1; 7 bases are a match to TRBD1. The CDR3 runs 14 residues. CDR1 MNHEY and CDR2 SVGAGI come from the germline V gene. Trimming removed 2 bases from V and 3 bases from J; junction bases left unmatched: 3.

The V and J genes are TRBV9 and TRBJ2-3; D not resolved. Germline V gene lookup returns CDR1 SGDLS and CDR2 YYNGEE. The CDR3 is 14 amino acids. V lost 3 bases, J lost 3 bases, and 11 bases lay in between. CDR3 in amino acids: CASSAATATDTQYF. The CDR3 coding sequence is TGTGCCAGCAGCGCAGCAACAGCTACAGATACGCAGTATTTT.

The chain is built from TRBV7-3 and TRBJ1-1; D gene unclear. V lost 2 bases to trimming and J lost 2 bases, with 9 bases between them. The CDR3 runs 14 residues. The V gene's germline CDR1 is SGHTA and CDR2 FQGTGA. The CDR3 here is CASSLAGPNTEAFF. As DNA, the CDR3 is TGTGCCAGCAGCTTAGCTGGGCCTAACACTGAAGCTTTCTTT.

This sequence joins TRBV28 and TRBJ2-2, with unresolved D. Germline CDR1 is MDHEN and CDR2 is SYDVKM. CDR3 length equals 12 residues. V was trimmed by 6 bases and J by 7 bases, leaving 9 bases between them. The CDR3 DNA reads as TGTGCCAGCAGCTCGGGTATCGGGGAGCTGTTTTTT. It encodes CASSSGIGELFF. Full variable domain (missing parts from reference TRBV28 and TRBJ2-2): DVKVTQSSRYLVKRTGEKVFLECVQDMDHENMFWYRQDPGLGLRLIYFSYDVKMKEKGDIPEGYSVSREKKERFSLILESASTNQTSMYLCASSSGIGELFFGEGSRLTVL.

The CDR3 coding sequence is TGTGCCAGCAGCCAAGTGCCCGGACTAGCGGGAGGGAACCCCTACAATGAGCAGTTCTTC. Residues: CASSQVPGLAGGNPYNEQFF. This rearrangement joins TRBV14 to TRBJ2-1, with 15 bases identical to TRBD2. The CDR3 contains 20 residues. The germline V gene has CDR1 SGHDN and CDR2 FVKESK. The J segment lost 2 bases and the V segment lost 1 base, leaving 9 bases of the junction unmatched. Together with reference TRBV14 and TRBJ2-1, the CDR3 gives the full variable domain: EAGVTQFPSHSVIEKGQTVTLRCDPISGHDNLYWYRRVMGKEIKFLLHFVKESKQDESGMPNNRFLAERTGGTYSTLKVQPAELEDSGVYFCASSQVPGLAGGNPYNEQFFGPGTRLTVL.

The chain combines TRBV25-1 with TRBJ2-2; D is uncertain. V lost 2 bases and J lost 0, with 4 bases in between. Germline assignment: CDR1 MGHDK and CDR2 SYGVNS. This CDR3 contains 14 residues. The CDR3 here is CASSEHPNTGELFF. The CDR3 nucleotides are TGTGCCAGCAGTGAACATCCGAACACCGGGGAGCTGTTTTTT. The full variable domain, in which reference TRBV25-1 and TRBJ2-2 provide the parts outside the CDR3, is EADIYQTPRYLVIGTGKKITLECSQTMGHDKMYWYQQDPGMELHLIHYSYGVNSTEKGDLSSESTVSRIRTEHFPLTLESARPSHTSQYLCASSEHPNTGELFFGEGSRLTVL.

The J gene is TRBJ2-2, the V gene TRBV5-1; D may be TRBD1 (6 bases). In germline, CDR1 is SGHRS, CDR2 YFSETQ. The CDR3 has 13 residues. With 5 bases removed from V and 3 bases from J, the gap between germline ends came to 8 bases. This chain's CDR3 is CASSRTDTGELFF. In nucleotides, the CDR3 is TGCGCCAGCAGTCGGACAGACACCGGGGAGCTGTTTTTT.

The chain recombines TRBV4-1 with TRBJ2-1; D remains unclear. V lost 3 bases and J 10 bases, leaving 13 bases between the germline ends. Germline V gene data show CDR1 as MGHRA and CDR2 as YSYEKL. This CDR3 has 13 amino acids. The CDR3 here is CASSHITMGEQFF. CDR3 nucleotide sequence: TGCGCCAGCAGCCACATAACCATGGGGGAGCAGTTCTTC.

Regarding this clone: Its ends do not fully match the called genes, so a read error is possible. The chain has TRBV7-9 and TRBJ2-5; D remains ambiguous. Germline CDR1 reads SEHNR; CDR2 reads FQNEAQ (reference sequence). This CDR3 has 11 residues. The chain's CDR3 is CASSPQVTQYF. The CDR3 coding sequence is TGTGCCAGCAGCCCCCAAGTGACCCAGTACTTC.

CDR3 residues: CASSVREKLFF. CDR3 nucleotide sequence: TGTGCCAGCAGTGTACGGGAAAAACTGTTTTTT. V gene TRBV25-1 combines with J gene TRBJ1-4, with D unresolved. The CDR3 is made up of 11 amino acids. Germline CDR1 reads MGHDK; CDR2 reads SYGVNS. Between the trimmed V and J ends, which lost 4 bases and 8 bases, there was a span of 5 bases.

The chain links TRBV5-1 to TRBJ1-2; D unclear. V lost 0 bases, J lost 8 bases, and 14 bases lay in between. This CDR3 spans 14 amino acids. CDR1 and CDR2 from the germline V gene are SGHRS and YFSETQ. This CDR3 is CASSLETSRWGYTF. The DNA of the CDR3 is TGCGCCAGCAGCTTGGAGACAAGCCGCTGGGGCTACACCTTC.

V gene TRBV11-1 combines with J gene TRBJ2-3, with TRBD2 matching 10 bases. Germline V gene data show CDR1 as SGHAT and CDR2 as FQDESV (reference sequence). Losses at the gene ends were 4 bases for V and 1 base for J; bases not matched to a gene: 11. The CDR3 extends over 18 amino acids. In DNA, the CDR3 is TGTGCCAGCAGCTCTCCTAGCGGGAGTTCGTCGCGCACAGATACGCAGTATTTT. Its translation is CASSSPSGSSSRTDTQYF.

The J gene is TRBJ1-1, the V gene TRBV6-4, with 9 bases identical to TRBD1. The germline CDR1 and CDR2 sequences are MRHNA and SNTAGT. With 7 bases clipped from V and 3 bases from J, the junction kept 6 bases outside the gene matches. This CDR3 is 14 amino acids long. CDR3 region: CASKTGGRDTEAFF. CDR3 sequence (DNA): TGTGCCAGCAAAACAGGGGGCCGGGACACTGAAGCTTTCTTT.

This chain connects TRBV5-1 to TRBJ2-3; no clear D gene. With 6 bases removed from V and 4 bases from J, the gap between germline ends came to 12 bases. There are 13 residues in the CDR3. CDR1 is SGHRS and CDR2 is YFSETQ in the germline V gene. Here the CDR3 DNA reads TGCGCCAGCACCGTGCAAGGGCCAGATACGCAGTATTTT. Protein product: CASTVQGPDTQYF.

This sequence joins TRBV27 and TRBJ1-2; no definite D call. Trimming removed 2 bases at V and 0 bases at J, with 7 bases between. The CDR3 is 14 residues long. Germline V gene sequence: CDR1 MNHEY, CDR2 SMNVEV (reference sequence). CDR3 DNA: TGTGCCAGCAGTTTAAGGGCAGCTAACTATGGCTACACCTTC. Amino acid sequence: CASSLRAANYGYTF.

The chain employs TRBV5-1 and TRBJ2-7; D remains unclear. Germline values: CDR1 SGHRS, CDR2 YFSETQ. The CDR3 is 13 residues long. V was clipped by 1 base and J by 2 bases, with 7 bases between them. The CDR3 region is CASSLTAAYEQYF. In DNA form, the CDR3 reads TGCGCCAGCAGCTTGACGGCAGCCTACGAGCAGTACTTC.

The rearrangement links TRBV9 to TRBJ2-3; 7 nucleotides align to TRBD2. With V trimmed by 3 bases and J by 2 bases, 6 bases remained unmatched. CDR1 is SGDLS and CDR2 is YYNGEE in the germline V gene. This CDR3 is built from 15 residues. The CDR3: CASSARLALTDTQYF. The DNA of the CDR3 is TGTGCCAGCAGCGCCCGACTAGCCCTCACAGATACGCAGTATTTT.

This chain links TRBV27 with TRBJ2-7; D is perhaps TRBD2 (5 bases). CDR1 is MNHEY and CDR2 is SMNVEV in the germline V gene (reference sequence). With 6 bases removed from V and 3 bases from J, the gap between germline ends came to 15 bases. CDR3 length: 14 residues. The CDR3: CASRLGAEVYEQYF. The CDR3, as DNA: TGTGCCAGCAGGTTGGGTGCGGAGGTCTACGAGCAGTACTTC.

This chain links TRBV7-2 with TRBJ2-1; the D call may be TRBD1 or TRBD2 (5 bases each). Germline V gene sequence: CDR1 SGHTA, CDR2 FQGNSA. The V and J ends lost 5 bases and 9 bases respectively, with 11 bases between them. The CDR3 is 12 residues long. CDR3 DNA sequence: TGTGCCAGCAGCATCTCAGGGACTGAGCAGTTCTTC. Its protein is CASSISGTEQFF.

CDR3 DNA: TGTGCCAGCAGCGTGATGGGGGCACCTAACACTGAAAAACTGTTTTTT. Its translation is CASSVMGAPNTEKLFF. The V and J genes are TRBV9 and TRBJ1-4; D may be TRBD1 (6 bases). This CDR3 is built from 16 residues. V was trimmed by 2 bases and J by 7 bases, leaving 18 bases between them. Germline loops: CDR1 SGDLS, CDR2 YYNGEE.

This clone is a singleton in its sample. The CDR3 region is CASSIGPAGSSYEQYF. The CDR3 bases are TGTGCCAGTAGTATAGGTCCAGCGGGAAGCTCCTACGAGCAGTACTTC. This sequence joins TRBV19 and TRBJ2-7; 7 nucleotides line up with TRBD2. V lost 1 base to trimming and J lost 0 bases; unmatched junction nucleotides: 6. The CDR3 is 16 residues long. Germline V gene sequence: CDR1 LNHDA, CDR2 SQIVND (reference sequence).